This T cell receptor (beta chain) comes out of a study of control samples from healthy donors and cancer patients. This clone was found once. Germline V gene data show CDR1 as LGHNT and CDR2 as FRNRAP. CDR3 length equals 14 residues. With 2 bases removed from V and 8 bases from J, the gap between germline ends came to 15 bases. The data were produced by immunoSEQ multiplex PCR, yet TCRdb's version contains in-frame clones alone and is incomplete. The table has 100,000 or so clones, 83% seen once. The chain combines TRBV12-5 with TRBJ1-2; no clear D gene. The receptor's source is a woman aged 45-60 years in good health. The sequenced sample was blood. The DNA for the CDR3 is TGTGCTAGTGGTTTGTACGGCAGGCCTATGGGCTACACCTTC. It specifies CASGLYGRPMGYTF.